The text below deals with one T cell receptor beta chain. The method was immunoSEQ multiplex PCR; TCRdb's version includes in-frame clones alone and lacks a portion of them. The table has around 84,000 clones, roughly 97% seen once. This entry is derived from a study of technical replicates of blood from a handful of donors. CDR1 LNHDA and CDR2 SQIVND come from the germline V gene (reference sequence). This CDR3 spans 14 amino acids. V was pared by 4 bases and J by 4 bases, with 11 bases between. The gene calls are TRBV19 and TRBJ1-3; TRBD1 might be the D (6 bases). Sample: T cells isolated from PBMCs. This TCR derives from a human donor in good health. The CDR3 sequence: CASSTGGAGNTIYF. The CDR3 DNA is TGTGCCAGTAGTACGGGGGGCGCGGGAAACACCATATATTTT.